Reported below is one T cell receptor (beta chain). This receptor's antigen is unknown. The cohort was made up of roughly 670 healthy bone marrow donors. All cohort members were sampled while nominally healthy, although unrecorded immune exposures were likely present. The donor was CMV seronegative and belonged to the group of 380 or so seronegative cohort members. Each donor provided a peripheral blood sample, and peripheral blood mononuclear cells were used for TCR beta sequencing. Genomic DNA extraction from the blood cell samples was performed with the Qiagen DNeasy Blood Extraction Kit. The library was built by means of the immunoSEQ multiplex PCR assay. For the multiplex PCR, a mixture combining 60 forward primers for TCR Vbeta segments and 13 reverse primers for TCR Jbeta segments was used. Amplification of the CDR3 region of rearranged TCR beta genes was performed with a multiplex PCR assay on genomic DNA. Amplified TCR beta libraries were sequenced as 87-base-pair reads on the Illumina HiSeq System. The authors processed their data as follows. Across the 500 to 700 repertoires, a later analysis counted tens of millions of unique TCR beta chains, approximately 12 million of which were shared by at least two donors. A nearest-neighbor algorithm error-corrected the raw reads and collapsed the reads into unique sequences, merging closely related sequences to remove PCR and sequencing errors. Alignment of CDR3 sequences to IMGT reference sequences was used to assign V, D and J gene segments. For a sequence to be retained, a match of at least six nucleotides was required to both a V gene segment and a J gene segment. Rearrangements were classified as productive when the CDR3 lacked stop codons and remained in frame with V and J, and all other rearrangements were classified as non-productive. Following IMGT convention, CDR3 was defined as the stretch from the second conserved V-encoded cysteine up to the conserved J-encoded phenylalanine. The earlier analysis of about 590 of the donors excluded sequences that lacked an unambiguous match to a single V gene segment. In an earlier analysis of some 590 of the donors, a V segment was called functional when productive rearrangements were above 56.7%, and segregating when the standard deviation between donors exceeded 5%. A statistical classification framework was built for diagnosing cytomegalovirus status from the catalog of TCR beta chain sequences. V and J gene assignment, in a later analysis, came from comparing TCR nucleotide sequences with IMGT/GENE-DB human TR gene sequences. Using the TCRdist pipeline, a later analysis assigned CDR3 sequences along with most-parsimonious VDJ recombination scenarios. In a later analysis, every TCR beta chain was defined by the combination of its CDR3 amino acid sequence and its V-gene family, and reads without a unique V-gene family were dropped. As a way to deal with suspected cross-contamination and a sequencing artifact, a later analysis dropped more than 500 nucleotide sequences that were highly shared and had low generation probability. In a later analysis, a clonal expansion index was calculated for each public chain from normalized within-repertoire ranks of inferred template counts. A later analysis computed generation probabilities with a VDJ recombination model fitted to out-of-frame rearrangements, and checked the results against IGoR. In a later analysis, TCR-TCR, TCR-HLA and TCR-CMV co-occurrence was scored with hypergeometric tests, and a repertoire-size bias correction was applied to TCR pairs. A later analysis estimated false discovery rates by permuting HLA or CMV assignments 20 times. In a later analysis, co-occurring TCRs were grouped with DBSCAN, and TCRdist sequence similarity was added when clustering was performed within HLA-allele-positive subsets. Repertoires with fewer than 30,000 or more than 120,000 public chains were left out of co-occurrence clustering, as were about five repertoires with anomalous nucleotide sharing. TCRdb obtained this table from immuneACCESS and retained in-frame rearrangements with V and J assigned. These tables miss some clones; where compared with another copy, unresolved V genes account for less than half of the shortfall, and the remainder is unexplained. V and J calls and clone size are given by that table; D and trimming were obtained from the DNA. The sample's records list 35,000 to 45,000 clones. Jointly, the top ten make up 8% to 10% of the sample.

This sample stems from a study of cytomegalovirus exposure and HLA in healthy donors (dated by TCRdb to 2015 to 2018). In terms of the full investigation: An earlier analysis of 587 of the donors reported approximately 300 Gb of sequence data and 95 million to 120 million unique TCR beta sequences obtained from around 180 million T cells. The study used immunosequencing to profile the T cell repertoires of approximately 630 subjects and linked those repertoires to cytomegalovirus serostatus. A later analysis re-analyzed previously published TCR beta repertoires from 666 donors and added high-resolution HLA genotyping to study TCR occurrence patterns. An earlier analysis of approximately 500 of the donors applied high-throughput TCR beta sequencing to assess whether each TCR beta V gene segment acted as functional or pseudogenic. High-throughput TCR immunosequencing, statistical association of individual TCRs with disease status, and machine learning were combined to predict cytomegalovirus infection status. Along with the approximately 600-subject first cohort, a separate validation cohort of some 130 different subjects was used. A later genetic analysis used genome-wide SNP genotypes for about 60% of the roughly 700 donors, treating that subset as a discovery cohort. The later analysis used no new phenotypic data to find candidate immune exposures, relying instead on TCR beta sequences and their occurrence across donors. Donor age, sex, ethnicity and CMV serostatus were compiled together with the repertoire data. The number of donors typed differed by locus, with roughly 629-640 for A, B, C, DRB1 and DQB1, 522 for DQA1, over 600 for DPA1, and around 450 for DPB1. The study was designed to test whether signatures of past pathogen exposure could be identified by cataloging public T cell receptors. Every repertoire in the discovery cohort had been generated on one and the same sequencing platform. An early release that covered around 590 HLA-typed donors contained approximately 300 gigabases of sequencing data and tens of millions of unique TCR sequences. On average, around 200,000 unique TCR beta nucleotide sequences were sequenced per donor among several hundred genotyped donors of the cohort, with roughly 18% of those sequences being non-productive. Roughly five DR-DQ haplotypes were handled as single units for association and clustering, since linkage in the cohort was strong. Both class I and class II loci were covered by HLA typing, at four-digit resolution. Of the 350 to 450 genotyped donors, approximately 80% fell in the genetic ancestry cluster associated with self-reported Caucasian donors.

The germline V gene (reference sequence) specifies SEHNR as CDR1 and FQNEAQ as CDR2. V loses 5 bases of germline sequence and J loses 6 bases, and the interval between the two ends is 10 bases. Inclusive of the bounding cysteine and phenylalanine, the CDR3 is 12 residues long. Only the CDR3 region is kept as DNA, spanning 36 bases read in frame from base 1. Summary of the overall study and its limitations: A further reported finding was that TCR beta sequences accurately predicted the HLA-A and HLA-B alleles for most subjects in the first cohort. In a later analysis, several top co-occurrence clusters were reported to appear linked to parvovirus B19, influenza, CMV and Epstein-Barr virus. The classifier was reported to diagnose cytomegalovirus status with high specificity and sensitivity in both the original and validation cohorts. Most TCR sequences were observed very rarely across donors, whereas some public TCRs were present in many individuals. According to the authors, the approach could potentially be generalized to other disease states and immunological phenotypes. The 87-base-pair reads could not distinguish some IMGT-functional V segments, including TRBV6-2 and TRBV6-3, so those segments were excluded. In vitro tests confirmed that a few of the cytomegalovirus-associated TCR beta chains recognize cytomegalovirus antigens. In a later analysis, 15,000 to 20,000 TCR beta sequences were associated with specific HLA alleles at a false discovery rate of 0.05. In a later analysis, TCR association rates were found to vary across HLA loci, with the most associated TCRs seen for DRB1 alleles and the fewest for HLA-C alleles. This cohort had only TCR beta chains sequenced, and the lack of alpha or paired-chain data limited which features could be detected. According to a later analysis, most CMV-associated TCR beta chains appeared to be HLA-restricted, and the HLA associations seemed to be driven largely by CMV exposure. In a later genetic analysis, fewer N-insertions in productive TCRs were reported among donors in an Asian-associated ancestry cluster than the roughly 640-donor mean. Correlated functional status among segregating V segments might be attributable to linkage disequilibrium, but an unknown experimental factor could not be ruled out. An earlier analysis of roughly 570 of the donors showed that most TCR beta V segments appeared in productive rearrangements either about 87% or about 30% of the time, which broadly matched IMGT annotations. Because counts were too low, some 17 rarely observed V segments, including chromosome 9 orphons, were excluded from the earlier analysis of 500 to 700 of the donors. Strong co-occurrence of HLA alleles, especially DR and DQ, made assigning TCR associations to individual alleles difficult. Immune exposure information for the cohort was limited to CMV serostatus. The sequencing pipeline was judged likely to have produced a cluster of highly shared sequence variants as a technical artifact. Presence/absence analyses assumed roughly uniform sequencing depth across donors, an assumption that may not hold. Because HLA typing was unavailable for some donors at each locus, only the typed subset was used in association tests. In a later analysis, HLA-associated TCR beta chains showed more clonal expansion and lower generation probabilities than non-associated chains that were equally common. In a later genetic analysis, a missense DCLRE1C variant was associated with V-gene and J-gene trimming of TCR beta chains, and the association was replicated in an independent cohort. The study listed 170 or so TCR beta chains as associated with cytomegalovirus.

What was sequenced was PBMCs. The chain is assembled from TRBV7-9 and TRBJ2-5; the D region possibly corresponds to TRBD1 (5 bases align). This sequence was found in a male donor in good health and CMV-seronegative. The nucleotide sequence is given as TGTGCCAGCAGCATCGGACAAAAGACCCAGTACTTC. This translates into CASSIGQKTQYF.